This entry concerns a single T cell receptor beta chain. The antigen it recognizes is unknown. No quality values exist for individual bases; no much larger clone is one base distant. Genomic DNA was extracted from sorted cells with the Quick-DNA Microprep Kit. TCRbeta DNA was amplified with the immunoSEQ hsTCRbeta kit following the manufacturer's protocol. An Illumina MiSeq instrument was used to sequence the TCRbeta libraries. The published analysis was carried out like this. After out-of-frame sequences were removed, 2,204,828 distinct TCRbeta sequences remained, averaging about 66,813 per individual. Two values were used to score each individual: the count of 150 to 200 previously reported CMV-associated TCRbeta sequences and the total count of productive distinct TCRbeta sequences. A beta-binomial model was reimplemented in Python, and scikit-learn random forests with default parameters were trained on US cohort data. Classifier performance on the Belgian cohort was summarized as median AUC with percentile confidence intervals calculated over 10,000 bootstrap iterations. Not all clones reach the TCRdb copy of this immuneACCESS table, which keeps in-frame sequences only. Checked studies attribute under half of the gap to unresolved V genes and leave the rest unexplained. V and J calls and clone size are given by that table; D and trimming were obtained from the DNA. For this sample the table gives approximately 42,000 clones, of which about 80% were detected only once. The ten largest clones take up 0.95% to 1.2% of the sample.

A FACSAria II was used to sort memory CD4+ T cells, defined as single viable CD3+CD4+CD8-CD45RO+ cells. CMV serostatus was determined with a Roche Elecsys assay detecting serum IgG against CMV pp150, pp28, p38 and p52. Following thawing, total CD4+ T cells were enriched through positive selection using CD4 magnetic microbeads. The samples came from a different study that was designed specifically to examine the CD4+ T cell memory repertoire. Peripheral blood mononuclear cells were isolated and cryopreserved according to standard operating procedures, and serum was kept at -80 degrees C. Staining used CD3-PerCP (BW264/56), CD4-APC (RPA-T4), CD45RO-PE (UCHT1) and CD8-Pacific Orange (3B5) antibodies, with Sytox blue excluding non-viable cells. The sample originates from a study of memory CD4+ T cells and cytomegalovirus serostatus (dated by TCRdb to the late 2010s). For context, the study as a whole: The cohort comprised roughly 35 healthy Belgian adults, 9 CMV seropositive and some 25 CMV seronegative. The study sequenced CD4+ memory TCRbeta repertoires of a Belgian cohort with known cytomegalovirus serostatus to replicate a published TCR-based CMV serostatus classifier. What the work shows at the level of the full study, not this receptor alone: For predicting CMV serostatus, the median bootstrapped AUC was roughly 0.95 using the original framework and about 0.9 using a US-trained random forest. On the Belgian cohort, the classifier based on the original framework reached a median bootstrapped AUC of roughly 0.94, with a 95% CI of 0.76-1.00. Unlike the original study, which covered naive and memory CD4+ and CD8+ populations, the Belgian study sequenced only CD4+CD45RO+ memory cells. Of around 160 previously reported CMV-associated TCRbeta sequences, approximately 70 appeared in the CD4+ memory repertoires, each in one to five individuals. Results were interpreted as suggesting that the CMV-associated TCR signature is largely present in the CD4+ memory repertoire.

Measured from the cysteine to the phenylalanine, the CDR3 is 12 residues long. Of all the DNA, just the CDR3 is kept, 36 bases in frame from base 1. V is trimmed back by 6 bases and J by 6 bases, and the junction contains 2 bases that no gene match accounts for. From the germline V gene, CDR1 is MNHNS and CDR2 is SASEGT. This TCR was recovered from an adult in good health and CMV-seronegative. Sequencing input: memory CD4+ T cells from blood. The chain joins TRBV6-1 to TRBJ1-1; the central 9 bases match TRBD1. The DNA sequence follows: TGTGCCAGCAGGGGGGACAGGGCTGAAGCTTTCTTT. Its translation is CASRGDRAEAFF.